This T cell receptor (beta chain) is from a study of blood T cell repertoires in COVID-19. Study as a whole: T cells, B-cell-depleted T cells, or PBMCs supplied cDNA or gDNA.

Followed over time, Seattle patients had been enrolled while infection was active. Libraries were prepared by immunoSEQ multiplex PCR; TCRdb keeps only in-frame clonotypes and omits some of them. The sample includes roughly 200,000 clones, roughly 80% of them seen just once. This CDR3 is built from 16 residues. V lost 6 bases and J lost 1, with 13 bases in between. Germline values: CDR1 SNHLY, CDR2 FYNNEI. The chain has TRBV2 and TRBJ2-6; D remains unclear. The sequence came from a woman aged 40 to 49 with COVID-19, enrolled during active disease. The specimen was peripheral blood. The CDR3: CASSPGALSGANVLTF. The CDR3 DNA reads as TGTGCCAGCAGCCCCGGAGCGCTTTCTGGGGCCAACGTCCTGACTTTC.